This is a list of T cell receptor beta chains from one sample in a study of cytomegalovirus exposure and HLA in healthy donors. The repertoire was sequenced with immunoSEQ multiplex PCR; TCRdb's copy has only in-frame clones and lacks some. Among 150,000 to 200,000 clones, 70% to 90% were seen once, and the ten largest hold 0.7% to 0.95%. The specimen was PBMCs. Source of these receptors: a woman under 30 in good health and CMV-seronegative. The CDR3 runs from the conserved cysteine through the conserved F or W. The order of the fields is V gene, clone size, J gene, D gene, CDR3 DNA, CDR3 protein. The D gene is left open where the match is weak. Part of the rows lack a size; the others show once, few, many or a class for expanded clones.

>TRBV7-9|-|TRBJ1-3|-
TGTGCCAGCAGCTTAGGGGTCGGGGAACTGGACACCATATATTTT
CASSLGVGELDTIYF
>TRBV9|-|TRBJ1-3|TRBD1
TGTGCCAGCAGCCCGGACAGGGGAGGAAACACCATATATTTT
CASSPDRGGNTIYF
>TRBV6-1|-|TRBJ1-4|-
TGTGCCAGCAGTGGGGGGCGAAATGAAAAACTGTTTTTT
CASSGGRNEKLFF
>TRBV12-5|-|TRBJ1-4|TRBD1
TGTGCTAGTGCCCTCGGACAGGGGCGTGGGGCAACTAATGAAAAACTGTTTTTT
CASALGQGRGATNEKLFF
>TRBV4-2|-|TRBJ2-2|-
TGTGCCAGCAGCCCAGGACTCCTCACCGGGGAGCTGTTTTTT
CASSPGLLTGELFF
>TRBV5-6|-|TRBJ2-1|TRBD1
TGTGCCAGCAGCCGCCAGGACAGGGGACGAGCCAATGAGCAGTTCTTC
CASSRQDRGRANEQFF
>TRBV18|-|TRBJ1-3|-
TGTGCCAGCTCACCAACCCCCACTGCTGGAAACACCATATATTTT
CASSPTPTAGNTIYF
>TRBV28|once|TRBJ1-2|TRBD1
TGTGCCAGCAGTTCACCGGGACAGGGGTTTGGCTACACCTTC
CASSSPGQGFGYTF
>TRBV20-1|once|TRBJ2-1|TRBD2
TGCAGTGTAGAGACGCGGGGGGAGCAGTTCTTC
CSVETRGEQFF
>TRBV28|few|TRBJ1-5|TRBD1
TGTGCCAGCAATAACAGGGGTTCTGCTGGCAATCAGCCCCAGCATTTT
CASNNRGSAGNQPQHF
>TRBV6-6|-|TRBJ1-2|TRBD1
TGTGCCAGCAGTTACGGGACAGGGATGCGCTACACCTTC
CASSYGTGMRYTF
>TRBV29-1|-|TRBJ1-1|-
TGCAGCGTTAGGAGGGCATTGAACACTGAAGCTTTCTTT
CSVRRALNTEAFF
>TRBV13|-|TRBJ2-1|TRBD1
TGTGCCAGCAGCCTAACTCGGGACAGGGCGGTGCGGGTTGAGCAGTTCTTC
CASSLTRDRAVRVEQFF
>TRBV27|-|TRBJ2-1|TRBD1
TGTGCCAGCCATGCGTCCCGGACAGGGGGGGGTGAGCAGTTCTTC
CASHASRTGGGEQFF
>TRBV19|-|TRBJ2-5|-
TGTGCCAGTAGTCCTCAGGGACTTGTACAAGAGACCCAGTACTTC
CASSPQGLVQETQYF
>TRBV27|-|TRBJ1-1|TRBD1
TGTGCCAGCAGTTTATCGGGGGACAGGGCTGAAGCTTTCTTT
CASSLSGDRAEAFF
>TRBV30|-|TRBJ1-4|-
TGTGCCGCATCCTCGGACCGGGGTGAAAAACTGTTTTTT
CAASSDRGEKLFF
>TRBV27|-|TRBJ1-1|-
TGTGCCAGCAGTTTAGGGCGGGGTAGTGAAGCTTTCTTT
CASSLGRGSEAFF
>TRBV27|-|TRBJ2-2|TRBD2
TGTGCCAGCACCCCTAGCGGATACGGGGAGCTGTTTTTT
CASTPSGYGELFF
>TRBV11-1|-|TRBJ2-7|-
TGTGCCAGCAGCTCGGAGGACTACGAGCAGTACTTC
CASSSEDYEQYF
>TRBV5-4|-|TRBJ2-3|-
TGTGCCAGCAGCTTGGCCGCTAGCAGGTCGGATACGCAGTATTTT
CASSLAASRSDTQYF
>TRBV5-1|-|TRBJ2-7|TRBD2
TGCGCCAGCAGCTCCGAAAGCGGGAGTTCCTACGAGCAGTACTTC
CASSSESGSSYEQYF